What follows describes a single T cell receptor (beta chain). Its antigen is unknown. The sample belongs to a study of early T cells in non-severe SARS-CoV-2 infection. Study details: Alpha and beta chains were unpaired, from unsorted whole-blood bulk RNA. General observations from the study: Matching results from VDJdb favored anti-spike CD8 responses, leaving private and CD4 specificities undetected.

Individual cDNA molecules were tagged with unique molecular identifiers. TCRdb re-derived calls from the 5' RACE reads in MiXCR, one entry per CDR3 protein. Of tens of thousands of distinct CDR3 sequences listed, about 13% are singletons. Trimming left V 5 bases short and J 0 bases short, with 9 bases between. CDR3 length: 14 residues. Sequenced here: whole blood, sampled at baseline. The receptor comes from an adult who was a healthcare worker with PCR-confirmed SARS-CoV-2 infection or an uninfected control (not recorded which). J is TRBJ2-3 and V is TRBV12-3 or TRBV12-4; the D is unclear. CDR3 sequence (DNA): TGTGCCAGCAGTCCTACCTACAGCACAGATACGCAGTATTTT. This codes for CASSPTYSTDTQYF.